Listed here are 4 T cell receptor beta chains from one sample, sequenced in a study of T cell repertoires in cytomegalovirus infection. These receptors are not linked to any known antigen. TCRdb re-derived calls from the reads in MiXCR, one entry per CDR3 protein. The sample contains roughly 120,000 distinct CDR3 sequences, around 30% of which appear only once. The sequenced sample was CD8+ T cells from cultured PBMCs, obtained from culture after CMV antigen stimulation. The receptor source for this set is a human donor in good health (CMV status not recorded). Some clones in this sample may be carry-over from other donors' samples.

The chain recombines TRBV7-6 with TRBJ2-3, with D perhaps TRBD2 (5 bases). The CDR3 totals 16 residues. The V and J ends lost 1 base and 0 bases respectively, with 11 bases between them. Looked up from germline, CDR1 is SGHVS and CDR2 is FNYEAQ. In DNA, the CDR3 is TGTGCCAGCAGCTTAGAGGGCGGACTCAGCACAGATACGCAGTATTTT. It specifies CASSLEGGLSTDTQYF.

V gene TRBV27 combines with J gene TRBJ1-4, with 9 positions matching TRBD1. The CDR3 loop spans 15 amino acids. V was pared by 3 bases and J by 5 bases, with 4 bases of the junction left unmatched. Germline values: CDR1 MNHEY, CDR2 SMNVEV (reference sequence). The CDR3 region is CASSLAGTGNEKLFF. CDR3 DNA sequence: TGTGCCAGCAGTTTGGCCGGGACAGGGAATGAAAAACTGTTTTTT.

This clonotype was counted many times. DNA of the CDR3: TGTGCCAGCAGCTTAGATGGGGGGAACACCGGGGAGCTGTTTTTT. It translates to CASSLDGGNTGELFF. The chain employs TRBV7-2 and TRBJ2-2; D possibly uses TRBD1 or TRBD2 (5 bases each). Trimming took 1 base from V and 1 from J, leaving 7 bases between them. This CDR3 spans 15 amino acids. CDR1 is SGHTA and CDR2 is FQGNSA in the germline V gene. Complete variable domain (other parts from reference TRBV7-2 and TRBJ2-2): GAGVSQSPSNKVTEKGKDVELRCDPISGHTALYWYRQSLGQGLEFLIYFQGNSAPDKSGLPSDRFSAERTGGSVSTLTIQRTQQEDSAVYLCASSLDGGNTGELFFGEGSRLTVL.

This clonotype was observed a handful of times. This sequence joins TRBV4-1 and TRBJ1-6; 8 nucleotides agree with TRBD1. Germline V gene sequence: CDR1 MGHRA, CDR2 YSYEKL. The junction had 13 bases not matched to a gene; V was cut back by 2 bases and J by 7 bases. This CDR3 has 18 residues. The DNA of the CDR3 is TGCGCCAGCAGCCAAAATGCCCTGGGACAGGACCGCAATTCACCCCTCCACTTT. This gives the protein CASSQNALGQDRNSPLHF.